This T cell receptor (beta chain) originates from a study of blood T cell repertoires in COVID-19 (TCRdb year 2020). Describing the broader study: Samples covering the acute and convalescent phases of COVID-19 were provided by collaborators in the United States, Italy and Spain. A freely available public database, intended as a resource for researchers studying the immune response to SARS-CoV-2, is where the repertoires were released. A de-identified subject ID, COVID-19 status, age in years and sex were almost always included in the sample metadata. HLA class I and class II types, where available, came from metadata supplied by the sample provider rather than from assay-based typing. The dataset comprised deeply sampled blood TCRbeta repertoires from subjects exposed to, actively infected with, or recovered from COVID-19. Samples were obtained from the ongoing ImmuneRACE study (first 160 participants) and from approximately 1,200 subjects provided by 6 global collaborators. The material from the prospective study consisted of cDNA or gDNA derived from T cells, B-cell-depleted T cells, or PBMCs.

General findings and caveats noted by the study authors: The quantity of clinical and demographic metadata differed by source and by participant and was supplied without curation.

Each collaborating institution followed its own protocols to collect whole blood in K2EDTA tubes. Collaborator samples were shipped for TCRbeta analysis as frozen whole blood, isolated PBMCs, or DNA extracted from either sample type. Sequences SGHDT (CDR1) and YYEEEE (CDR2) are obtained from the germline V gene. Measured from the cysteine to the phenylalanine, the CDR3 is 12 residues long. The entry retains the CDR3 DNA only, 36 bases that are in frame from base 1. V and J are truncated by 5 bases and 4 bases respectively, leaving an intervening sequence of 9 bases. The immunoSEQ Assay, a bias-controlled multiplex PCR, was used to amplify TCRbeta CDR3 regions from genomic DNA. Under the source paper's analysis protocol: Within the assay, amplification of reference gene primers was used to estimate how many nucleated cells each sample contained. To quantify the absolute abundance of each unique TCRbeta CDR3 rearrangement, sequence reads were collapsed and filtered. Productive Simpson clonality was computed per sample as the square root of Simpson's diversity index over productive rearrangements. TCRdb took over this immuneACCESS table, retaining in-frame rearrangements with V and J assigned. Such tables are incomplete; in checked studies, under half of the missing clones stem from an unresolved V gene, and the remainder is unexplained. That table gives V, J and clone size, and the DNA gave D and trimming. The sample table shows just under 150,000 clones, and about 85% are seen once. Approximately 2.5% of the sample lies in the top ten.

Comment on this clone: What antigen it recognizes has not been identified. Per-base qualities were not stored, and no clone one base away is much larger.

The origin of this receptor is a human donor with acute or convalescent COVID-19. The donor label of this sample is uncertain. Recombination joined TRBV5-6 with TRBJ1-2, with the D gene not confidently named. Sequenced: peripheral blood. The sequenced DNA is TGTGCCAGCAGTTATATCGGCTATGGCTACACCTTC. The translation is CASSYIGYGYTF.